The entry below describes one T cell receptor (beta chain). Its matching antigen is unknown. The data derive from a study of long-term antiretroviral therapy in people with HIV. Overall study results and limits: Repertoires looked antigen-experienced, with only a slight naive shift after ART. Diversity rose after ART but stayed below transplant donor controls.

Per germline, CDR1 LNHDA and CDR2 SQIVND (reference sequence). The CDR3 runs to 13 residues. V was shortened by 3 bases and J by 4 bases, with 6 bases between the two germline ends. Sequencing relied on immunoSEQ assay v3.0, run at survey level. Sequencing was intended to reach roughly 40,000-55,000 T-cell genomes per sample. The table came from immunoSEQ multiplex PCR; TCRdb's copy has only in-frame clones and leaves some out. The repertoire consists of some 28,000 clones, with over 75% occurring once and the leading ten covering 3.5% to 5%. The gene calls are TRBV19 and TRBJ2-2, with D unclear. This receptor was obtained from a woman aged 18-29 years with HIV. The sequenced sample was unsorted PBMCs, obtained 0.5 years after starting antiretroviral therapy. The CDR3 loop is CASSIPGTGELFF. The CDR3, as DNA: TGTGCCAGTAGTATCCCGGGCACCGGGGAGCTGTTTTTT.